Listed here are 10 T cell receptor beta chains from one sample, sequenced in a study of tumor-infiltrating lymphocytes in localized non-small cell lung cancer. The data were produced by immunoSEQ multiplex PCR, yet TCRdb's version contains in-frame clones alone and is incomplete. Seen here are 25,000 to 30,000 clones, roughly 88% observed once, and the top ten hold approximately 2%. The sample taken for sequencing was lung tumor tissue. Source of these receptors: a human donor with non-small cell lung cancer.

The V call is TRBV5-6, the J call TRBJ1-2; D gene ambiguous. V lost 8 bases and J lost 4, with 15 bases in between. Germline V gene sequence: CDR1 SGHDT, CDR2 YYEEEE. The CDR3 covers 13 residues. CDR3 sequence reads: CASTVGLSYGYTF. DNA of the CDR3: TGTGCCAGTACGGTAGGGTTGAGCTATGGCTACACCTTC.

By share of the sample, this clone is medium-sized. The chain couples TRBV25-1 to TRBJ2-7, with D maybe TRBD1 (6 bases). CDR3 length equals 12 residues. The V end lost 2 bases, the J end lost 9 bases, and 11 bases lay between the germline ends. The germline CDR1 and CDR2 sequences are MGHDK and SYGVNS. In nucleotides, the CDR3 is TGTGCCAGCAGTGAACTCAGGGGTGGGCAGTACTTC. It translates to CASSELRGGQYF.

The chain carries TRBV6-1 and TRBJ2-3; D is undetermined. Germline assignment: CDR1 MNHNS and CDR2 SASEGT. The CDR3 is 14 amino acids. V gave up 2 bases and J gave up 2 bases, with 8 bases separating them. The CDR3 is CASSERQITDTQYF. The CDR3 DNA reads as TGTGCCAGCAGTGAAAGACAAATCACAGATACGCAGTATTTT.

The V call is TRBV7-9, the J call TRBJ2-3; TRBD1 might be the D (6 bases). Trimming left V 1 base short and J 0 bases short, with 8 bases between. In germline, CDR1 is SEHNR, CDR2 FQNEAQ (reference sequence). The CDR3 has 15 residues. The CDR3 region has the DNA TGTGCCAGCAGCTTAGGTACAGGGAGCACAGATACGCAGTATTTT. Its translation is CASSLGTGSTDTQYF. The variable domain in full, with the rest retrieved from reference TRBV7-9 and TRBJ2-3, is DTGVSQNPRHKITKRGQNVTFRCDPISEHNRLYWYRQTLGQGPEFLTYFQNEAQLEKSRLLSDRFSAERPKGSFSTLEIQRTEQGDSAMYLCASSLGTGSTDTQYFGPGTRLTVL.

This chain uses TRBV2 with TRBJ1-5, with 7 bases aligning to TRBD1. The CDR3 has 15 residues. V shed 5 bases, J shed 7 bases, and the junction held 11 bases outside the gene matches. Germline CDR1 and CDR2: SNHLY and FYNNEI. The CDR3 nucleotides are TGTGCCAGCAGTAAGGACAGGCCGGCTATGCAGCCCCAGCATTTT. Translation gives CASSKDRPAMQPQHF.

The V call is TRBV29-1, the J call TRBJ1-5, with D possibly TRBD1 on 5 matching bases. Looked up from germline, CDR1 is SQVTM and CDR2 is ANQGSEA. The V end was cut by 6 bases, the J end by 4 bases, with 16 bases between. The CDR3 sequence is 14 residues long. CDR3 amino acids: CSVAGTDPNQPQHF. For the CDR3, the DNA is TGCAGCGTCGCCGGGACGGACCCTAATCAGCCCCAGCATTTT.

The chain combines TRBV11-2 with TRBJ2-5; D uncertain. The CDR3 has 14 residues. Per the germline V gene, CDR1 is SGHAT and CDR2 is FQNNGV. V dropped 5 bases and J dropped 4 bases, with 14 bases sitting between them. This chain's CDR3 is CASSPDGPGETQYF. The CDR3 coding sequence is TGTGCCAGCAGCCCGGACGGGCCCGGAGAGACCCAGTACTTC.

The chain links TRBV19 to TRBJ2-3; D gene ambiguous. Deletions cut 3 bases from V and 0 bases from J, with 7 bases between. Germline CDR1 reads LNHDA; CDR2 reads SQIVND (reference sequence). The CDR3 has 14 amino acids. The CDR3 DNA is TGTGCCAGTAGTATCCAGGTCAGCACAGATACGCAGTATTTT. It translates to CASSIQVSTDTQYF.

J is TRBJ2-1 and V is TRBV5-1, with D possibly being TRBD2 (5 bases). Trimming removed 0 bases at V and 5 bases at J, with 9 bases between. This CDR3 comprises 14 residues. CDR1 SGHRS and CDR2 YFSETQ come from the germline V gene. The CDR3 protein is CASSLAPGNNEQFF. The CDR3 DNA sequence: TGCGCCAGCAGCTTGGCCCCGGGGAACAATGAGCAGTTCTTC.

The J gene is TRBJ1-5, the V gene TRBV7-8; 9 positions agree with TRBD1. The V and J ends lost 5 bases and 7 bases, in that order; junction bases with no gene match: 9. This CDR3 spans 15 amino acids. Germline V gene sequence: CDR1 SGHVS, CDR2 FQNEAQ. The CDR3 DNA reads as TGTGCCAGCAGCCCTGGACAGGGGACGAAACAGCCCCAGCATTTT. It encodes CASSPGQGTKQPQHF.